This T cell receptor beta chain was sequenced in a study of T cells in narcolepsy. Overall study context: Donors had narcolepsy type 1 or type 2, or were healthy controls.

Sequencing used immunoSEQ multiplex PCR; TCRdb keeps in-frame clones, though not all of them. The data contain tens of thousands of clones, approximately 78% of them seen just once; the ten biggest clones take up 2.5%. Study-level findings and limits: Autoreactive clonotypes reportedly recurred in blood of same and different patients, not controls. Autoreactive HCRT-specific and TRIB2-specific clonotypes were marked in same-patient CSF-versus-blood CD4+ comparisons. In some patient and control memory CD4+ samples, autoreactive clones were absent.

Germline CDR1 and CDR2: MNHEY and SVGAGI. The CDR3 totals 14 residues. For this clone: The antigen is undetermined. A read error may account for a junction end that differs from germline. Other DNA sequences from this sample encode an identical CDR3 as well.

This sequence originates from a human donor with narcolepsy. The chain employs TRBV6-5 and TRBJ2-2; weak D call: TRBD2 (5 bases). The source material was CD45RA- memory CD4+ T cells from PBMCs. For the CDR3, the DNA is TGTGCCAGCAGTTACCTCTACAACACCGGGGAGTTGTTTTTT. Translation: CASSYLYNTGELFF.